Presented here are 2 T cell receptor beta chains from one specimen sequenced in a study of CD8 T cells in Susac syndrome. An amount of RNA that ranged from about 0.45 to 1 ug was reverse transcribed with random hexamers. TCRdb re-analysed the immunoSEQ multiplex PCR reads in MiXCR, keeping a single row per CDR3 protein. Here the sample spans around 200,000 distinct CDR3 sequences, approximately 95% being singletons. The sample consisted of CD4+ T cells from PBMCs. The receptor set was obtained from a human donor in good health.

The chain is built from TRBV5-1 and TRBJ2-4; D is unclear. Germline CDR1 SGHRS, CDR2 YFSETQ. The CDR3 spans 14 residues. With 2 bases removed from V and 5 bases from J, the gap between germline ends came to 11 bases. The CDR3 sequence: CASSFPGDENIQYF. The CDR3 nucleotides are TGCGCCAGCAGCTTTCCGGGCGACGAAAACATTCAGTACTTC.

The chain recombines TRBV15 with TRBJ2-3; either TRBD1 or TRBD2 may fit D (5 bases each). The CDR3 is 14 residues long. Trimming stripped 5 bases from V and 2 bases from J, with 11 bases between. The germline gives CDR1 LNHNV, CDR2 YYDKDF (reference sequence). CDR3 sequence: CATSGGGDTDTQYF. CDR3 in DNA: TGTGCCACCAGCGGTGGGGGAGACACAGATACGCAGTATTTT.